The clone carrying this T cell receptor beta chain was seen a few times. Its antigen is not known. The entry originates in a study of identical twins. Study-level points and caveats: Twins' surplus sharing was weaker for beta out-of-frame sequences. The more abundant beta clonotypes in cord blood had fewer insertions, and memory repertoires did not show this.

TCRdb redid the calling of the 5' RACE reads with MiXCR, one entry per CDR3 protein. The table lists some 300,000 distinct CDR3 sequences, roughly an eighth of them singletons, with just over 7% in the top ten. This same sample was also taken into another study, of yellow fever vaccine responses in identical twins.

The sample taken for sequencing was CD8+ T cells sorted from blood. This TCR came from a woman aged 18-30 years in good health.

The CDR3 spells CASRGGGQYF. The CDR3, as DNA: TGTGCCAGCAGGGGGGGCGGGCAGTACTTC. J is TRBJ2-7 and V is TRBV27, with D perhaps TRBD1 or TRBD2 (6 bases each). V was pared by 6 bases and J by 9 bases, with 9 bases between. In germline, CDR1 is MNHEY, CDR2 SMNVEV (reference sequence). The CDR3 runs to 10 residues.